This TCR beta chain was documented in a study of T cells in Graves' hyperthyroidism and ophthalmopathy. Study findings and constraints: Within blood appeared most thyroid clonotypes that had expanded above 0.001. Ophthalmopathy, as predicted by the model, came a median around 7 months after the prediction.

Uncontrolled infection, other autoimmune disease, pregnancy or lactation led to exclusion. Each diagnosis was grounded in clinical symptoms, serum thyroxine and TRAb, thyroid ultrasound, and orbital computed tomography. The sample holds many counts of this clonotype. The target antigen is unknown. Using RNA transcripts as the source, TCR beta CDR3 regions were amplified. The study used the HTBI primer set for a first-round RT-PCR of the TCR CDR3. TCRdb independently ran MiXCR on the multiplex PCR reads; one entry per CDR3 protein. The sample consists of hundreds of thousands of distinct CDR3 sequences, roughly a sixth of them appearing once. Germline V gene sequence: CDR1 DFQATT, CDR2 SNEGSKA (reference sequence). V was pared by 8 bases and J by 5 bases, with 16 bases between. The CDR3 covers 13 residues.

This receptor was identified in a woman aged 35 to 49 with Graves' ophthalmopathy. Sequenced sample: blood. The chain couples TRBV20-1 to TRBJ2-1, with TRBD1 as a possible D gene (6 bases). CDR3: CSFRGGYHNEQFF. The CDR3 DNA follows: TGCAGTTTCAGAGGGGGTTATCACAATGAGCAGTTCTTC.